The present entry profiles one T cell receptor beta chain with its context. This table comes from immunoSEQ multiplex PCR, and its TCRdb copy is limited to in-frame clones, with some not included. The table records about 93,000 clones, around 90% of them present only once. V was cut by 7 bases and J by 5 bases, with 11 bases left in between. This CDR3 comprises 12 residues. The germline V gene has CDR1 SEHNR and CDR2 FQNEAQ (reference sequence). These data originate in a study of T cell changes during pregnancy in multiple sclerosis. The chain is built from TRBV7-9 and TRBJ1-1; D gene ambiguous. The source of this sequence is a female donor with multiple sclerosis, enrolled in a pregnancy study. The sample consisted of peripheral blood, taken before pregnancy. CDR3 amino acids: CASIGEGTEAFF. CDR3 nucleotide sequence: TGTGCCAGCATCGGGGAGGGTACTGAAGCTTTCTTT.